This TCR beta chain was observed in a study of blood T cell repertoires in COVID-19. Study-level information: The samples span acute and convalescent COVID-19 from the United States, Italy and Spain. PBMCs, B-cell-depleted T cells, or T cells were the source of the cDNA or gDNA that made up the material.

TCRdb keeps only in-frame clones here, not all; method: immunoSEQ multiplex PCR. The sample holds around 200,000 clones; roughly 87% are singletons and the top ten take 6% to 7%. Germline values: CDR1 MNHEY, CDR2 SMNVEV (reference sequence). This CDR3 is built from 15 residues. The V and J ends lost 5 bases and 4 bases, in that order; junction bases with no gene match: 4. The sequence derives from a woman aged 40 to 50 with acute or convalescent COVID-19. The rearrangement links TRBV27 to TRBJ2-7, with 14 bases aligning to TRBD2. Sequencing was done on a sample of peripheral blood. The DNA for the CDR3 is TGTGCCAGCAGTGCGGGGACTAGCGGGAGATACGAGCAGTACTTC. Amino acids: CASSAGTSGRYEQYF.